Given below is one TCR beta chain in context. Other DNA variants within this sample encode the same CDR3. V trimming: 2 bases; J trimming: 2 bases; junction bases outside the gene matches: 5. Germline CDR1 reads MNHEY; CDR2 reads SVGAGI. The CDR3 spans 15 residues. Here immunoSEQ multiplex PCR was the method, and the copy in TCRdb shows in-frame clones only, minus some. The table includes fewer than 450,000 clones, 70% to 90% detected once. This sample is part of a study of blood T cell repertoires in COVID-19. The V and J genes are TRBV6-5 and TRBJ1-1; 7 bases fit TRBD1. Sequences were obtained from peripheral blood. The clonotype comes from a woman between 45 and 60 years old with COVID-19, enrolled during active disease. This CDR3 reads CASSYGGTANTEAFF. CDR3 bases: TGTGCCAGCAGTTACGGCGGGACAGCAAACACTGAAGCTTTCTTT.